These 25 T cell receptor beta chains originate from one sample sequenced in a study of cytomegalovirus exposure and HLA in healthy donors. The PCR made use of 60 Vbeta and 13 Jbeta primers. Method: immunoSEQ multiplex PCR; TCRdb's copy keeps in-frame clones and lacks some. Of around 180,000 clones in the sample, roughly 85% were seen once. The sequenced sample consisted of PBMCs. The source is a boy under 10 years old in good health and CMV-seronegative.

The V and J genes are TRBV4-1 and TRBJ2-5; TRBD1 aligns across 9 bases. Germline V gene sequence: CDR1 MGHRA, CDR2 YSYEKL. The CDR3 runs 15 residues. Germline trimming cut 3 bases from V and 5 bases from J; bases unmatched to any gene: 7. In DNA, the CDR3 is TGCGCCAGCAGCCACCGGACAGGGGCCACGGAGACCCAGTACTTC. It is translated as CASSHRTGATETQYF.

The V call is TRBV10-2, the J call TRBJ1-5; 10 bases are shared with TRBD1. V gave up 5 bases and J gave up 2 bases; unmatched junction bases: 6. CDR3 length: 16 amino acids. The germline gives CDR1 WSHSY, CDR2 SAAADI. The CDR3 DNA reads TGCGCCAGCAGTACCGACAGGGGGCTAGGCAATCAGCCCCAGCATTTT. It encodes CASSTDRGLGNQPQHF.

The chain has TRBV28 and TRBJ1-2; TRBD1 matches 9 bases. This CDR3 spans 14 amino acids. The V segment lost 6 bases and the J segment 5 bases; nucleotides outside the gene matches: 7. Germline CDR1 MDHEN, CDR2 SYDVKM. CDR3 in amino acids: CASRGTGGLYGYTF. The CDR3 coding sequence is TGTGCCAGCAGGGGCACAGGGGGCTTATATGGCTACACCTTC.

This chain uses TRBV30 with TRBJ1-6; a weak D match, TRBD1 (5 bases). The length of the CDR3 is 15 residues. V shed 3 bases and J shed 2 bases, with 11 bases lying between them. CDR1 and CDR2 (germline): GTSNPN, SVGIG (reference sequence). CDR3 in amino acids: CAWSPLTAYNSPLHF. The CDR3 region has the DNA TGTGCCTGGAGCCCCTTGACAGCCTATAATTCACCCCTCCACTTT.

The CDR3 reads CASRATGRADEQYV. CDR3 coding DNA: TGTGCCAGCAGGGCAACAGGGAGGGCTGACGAGCAGTACGTC. The chain employs TRBV28 and TRBJ2-7, with D possibly TRBD2 on 7 matching bases. Germline V gene lookup returns CDR1 MDHEN and CDR2 SYDVKM. Trimming cost V 6 bases and J 5 bases, with 17 bases left between them. The CDR3 has 14 amino acids.

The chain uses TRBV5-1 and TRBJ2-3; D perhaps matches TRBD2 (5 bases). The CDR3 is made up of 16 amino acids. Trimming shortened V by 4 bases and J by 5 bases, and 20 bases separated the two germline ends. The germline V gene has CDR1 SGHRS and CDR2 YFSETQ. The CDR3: CASSAASRVPGDTQYF. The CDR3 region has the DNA TGCGCCAGCAGCGCTGCTTCGAGGGTCCCGGGAGATACGCAGTATTTT.

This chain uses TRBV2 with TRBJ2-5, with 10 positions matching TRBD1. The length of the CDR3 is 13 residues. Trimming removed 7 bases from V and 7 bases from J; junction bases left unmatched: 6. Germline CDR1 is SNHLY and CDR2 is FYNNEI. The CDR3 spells CASTRDRGTTQYF. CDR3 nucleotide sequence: TGTGCCAGCACGCGGGACAGGGGAACGACCCAGTACTTC.

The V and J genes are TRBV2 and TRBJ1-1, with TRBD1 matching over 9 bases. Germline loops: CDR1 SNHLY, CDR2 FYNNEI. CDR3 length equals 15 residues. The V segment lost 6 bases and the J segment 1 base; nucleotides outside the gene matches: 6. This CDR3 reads CASSVQGQGNTEAFF. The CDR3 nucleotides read TGTGCCAGCAGCGTTCAGGGACAGGGGAACACTGAAGCTTTCTTT.

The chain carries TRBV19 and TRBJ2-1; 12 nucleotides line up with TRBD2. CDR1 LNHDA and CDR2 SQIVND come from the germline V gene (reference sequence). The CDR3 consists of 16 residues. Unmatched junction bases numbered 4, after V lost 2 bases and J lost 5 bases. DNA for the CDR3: TGTGCCAGTAGTATAATTGGACTAGCGGGGAACAATGAGCAGTTCTTC. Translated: CASSIIGLAGNNEQFF.

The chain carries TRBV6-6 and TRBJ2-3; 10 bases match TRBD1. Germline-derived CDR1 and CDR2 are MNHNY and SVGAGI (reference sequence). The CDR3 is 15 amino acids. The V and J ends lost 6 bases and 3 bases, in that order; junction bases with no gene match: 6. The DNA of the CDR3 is TGTGCCAGCAGCTTTATGGGACAGGGGACAGATACGCAGTATTTT. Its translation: CASSFMGQGTDTQYF.

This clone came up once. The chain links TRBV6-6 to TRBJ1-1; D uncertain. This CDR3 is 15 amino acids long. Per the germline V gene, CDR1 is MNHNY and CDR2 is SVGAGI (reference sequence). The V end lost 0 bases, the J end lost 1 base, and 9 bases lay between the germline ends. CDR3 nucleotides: TGTGCCAGCAGTTACTCGGTGGAGTGGAACACTGAAGCTTTCTTT. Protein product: CASSYSVEWNTEAFF.

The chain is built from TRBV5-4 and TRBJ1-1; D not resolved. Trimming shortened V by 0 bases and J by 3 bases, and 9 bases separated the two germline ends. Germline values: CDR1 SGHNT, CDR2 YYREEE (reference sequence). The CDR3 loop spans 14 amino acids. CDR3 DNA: TGTGCCAGCAGCTTGGGCAGGTGGGACACTGAAGCTTTCTTT. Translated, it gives CASSLGRWDTEAFF.

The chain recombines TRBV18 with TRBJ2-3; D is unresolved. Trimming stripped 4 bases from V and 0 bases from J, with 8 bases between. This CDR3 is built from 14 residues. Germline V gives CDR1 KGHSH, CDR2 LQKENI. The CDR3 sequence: CASSLIESTDTQYF. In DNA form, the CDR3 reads TGTGCCAGCTCACTCATCGAGAGCACAGATACGCAGTATTTT.

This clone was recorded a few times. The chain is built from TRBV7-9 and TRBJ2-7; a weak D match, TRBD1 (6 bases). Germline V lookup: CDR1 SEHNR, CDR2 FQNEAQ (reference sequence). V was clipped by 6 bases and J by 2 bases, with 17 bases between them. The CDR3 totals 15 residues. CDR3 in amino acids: CASRSATGNPYEQYF. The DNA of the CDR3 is TGTGCCAGCAGATCCGCAACAGGGAATCCCTACGAGCAGTACTTC.

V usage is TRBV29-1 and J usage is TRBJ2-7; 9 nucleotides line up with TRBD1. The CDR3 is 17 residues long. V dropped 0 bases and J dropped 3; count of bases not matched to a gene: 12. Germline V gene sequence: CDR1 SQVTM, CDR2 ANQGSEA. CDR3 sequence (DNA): TGCAGCGTTGAAGAAAGGAGGGGGACAGGGAATCGCTACGAGCAGTACTTC. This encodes CSVEERRGTGNRYEQYF.

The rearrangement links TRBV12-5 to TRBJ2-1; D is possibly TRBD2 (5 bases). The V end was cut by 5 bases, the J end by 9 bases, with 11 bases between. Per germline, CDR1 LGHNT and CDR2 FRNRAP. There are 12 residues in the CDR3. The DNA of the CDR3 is TGTGCTAGTGGTCCGGGAACCACTGAGCAGTTCTTC. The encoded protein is CASGPGTTEQFF.

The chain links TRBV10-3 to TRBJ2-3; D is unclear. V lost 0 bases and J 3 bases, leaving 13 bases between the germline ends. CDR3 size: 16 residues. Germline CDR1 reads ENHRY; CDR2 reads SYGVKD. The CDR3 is CAISESVSVVTDTQYF. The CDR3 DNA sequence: TGTGCCATCAGTGAGTCTGTTTCGGTAGTGACAGATACGCAGTATTTT.

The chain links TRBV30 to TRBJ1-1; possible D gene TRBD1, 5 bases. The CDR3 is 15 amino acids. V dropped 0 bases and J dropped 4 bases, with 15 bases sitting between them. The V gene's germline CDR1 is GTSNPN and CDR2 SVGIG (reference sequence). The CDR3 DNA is TGTGCCTGGAGTGTATTAAGGGGAAGGGCCACTGAAGCTTTCTTT. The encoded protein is CAWSVLRGRATEAFF.

The CDR3 sequence is CASSEYRQDNSPLHF. The CDR3, as DNA: TGTGCCAGCAGTGAGTACCGGCAGGATAATTCACCCCTCCACTTT. The chain combines TRBV25-1 with TRBJ1-6, with D uncertain. Germline V CDR1 and CDR2: MGHDK, SYGVNS. Trimming pared 3 bases from V and 5 bases from J, leaving 11 bases between. The length of the CDR3 is 15 residues. The full variable domain, completed using reference TRBV25-1 and TRBJ1-6, is EADIYQTPRYLVIGTGKKITLECSQTMGHDKMYWYQQDPGMELHLIHYSYGVNSTEKGDLSSESTVSRIRTEHFPLTLESARPSHTSQYLCASSEYRQDNSPLHFGNGTRLTVT.

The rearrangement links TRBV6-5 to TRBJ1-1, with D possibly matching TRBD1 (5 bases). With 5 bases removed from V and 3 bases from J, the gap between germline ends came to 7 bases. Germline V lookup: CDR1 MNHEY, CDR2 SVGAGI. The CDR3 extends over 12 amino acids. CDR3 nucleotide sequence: TGTGCCAGCAGTCGCAGGGACACTGAAGCTTTCTTT. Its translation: CASSRRDTEAFF.

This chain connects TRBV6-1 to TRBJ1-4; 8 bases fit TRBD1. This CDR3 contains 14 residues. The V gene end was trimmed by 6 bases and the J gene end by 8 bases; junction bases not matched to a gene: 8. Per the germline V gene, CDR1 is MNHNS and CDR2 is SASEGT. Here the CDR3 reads CASRMTGAGEKLFF. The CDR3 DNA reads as TGTGCCAGCAGGATGACAGGGGCGGGGGAAAAACTGTTTTTT.

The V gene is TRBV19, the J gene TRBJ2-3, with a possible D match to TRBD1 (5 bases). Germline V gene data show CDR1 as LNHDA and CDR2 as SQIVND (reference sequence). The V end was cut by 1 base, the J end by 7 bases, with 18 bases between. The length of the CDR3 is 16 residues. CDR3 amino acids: CASSIVGRAPGNTQYF. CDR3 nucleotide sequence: TGTGCCAGTAGTATAGTCGGCAGGGCGCCTGGTAATACGCAGTATTTT.

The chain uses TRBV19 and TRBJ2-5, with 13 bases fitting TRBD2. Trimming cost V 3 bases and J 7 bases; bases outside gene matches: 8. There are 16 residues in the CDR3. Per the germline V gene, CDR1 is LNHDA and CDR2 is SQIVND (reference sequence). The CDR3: CASSIGRLAGGGTQYF. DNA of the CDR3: TGTGCCAGTAGTATCGGTCGACTAGCGGGAGGAGGGACCCAGTACTTC.

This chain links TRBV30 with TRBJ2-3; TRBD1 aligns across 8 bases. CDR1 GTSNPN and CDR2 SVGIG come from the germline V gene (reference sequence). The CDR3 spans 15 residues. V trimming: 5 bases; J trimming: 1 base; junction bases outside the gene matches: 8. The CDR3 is CAWSKPGQGTDTQYF. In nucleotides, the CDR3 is TGTGCCTGGTCGAAACCGGGACAGGGCACAGATACGCAGTATTTT.

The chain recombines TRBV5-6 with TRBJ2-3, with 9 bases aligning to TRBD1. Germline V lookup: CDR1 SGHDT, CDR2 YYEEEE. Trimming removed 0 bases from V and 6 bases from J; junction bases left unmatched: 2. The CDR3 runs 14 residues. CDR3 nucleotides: TGTGCCAGCAGCTTGGGGGACAGGGTTGATACGCAGTATTTT. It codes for CASSLGDRVDTQYF.